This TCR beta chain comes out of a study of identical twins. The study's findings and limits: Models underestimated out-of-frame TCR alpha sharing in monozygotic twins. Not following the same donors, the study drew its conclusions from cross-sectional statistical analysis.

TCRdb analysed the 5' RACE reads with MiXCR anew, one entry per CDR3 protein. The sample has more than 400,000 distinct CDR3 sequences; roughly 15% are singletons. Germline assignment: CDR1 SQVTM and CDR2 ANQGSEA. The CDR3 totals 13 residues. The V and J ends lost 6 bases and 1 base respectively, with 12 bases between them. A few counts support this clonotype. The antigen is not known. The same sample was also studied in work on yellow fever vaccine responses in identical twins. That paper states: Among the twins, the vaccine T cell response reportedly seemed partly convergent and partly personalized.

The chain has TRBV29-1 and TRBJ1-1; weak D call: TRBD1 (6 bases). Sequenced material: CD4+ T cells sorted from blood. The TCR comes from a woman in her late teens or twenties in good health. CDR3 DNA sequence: TGCAGCGTCTCGGGACACCCGAACACTGAAGCTTTCTTT. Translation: CSVSGHPNTEAFF.